These 19 T cell receptor beta chains were all obtained from the same sample, sequenced in a study of T cells in Graves' hyperthyroidism and ophthalmopathy. Amplification of TCR beta CDR3 regions was performed using RNA transcripts as template. When the TCR CDR3 underwent first-round RT-PCR, the HTBI primer set was used. Each CDR3 protein gets one entry after TCRdb re-called the multiplex PCR reads with MiXCR. Found here are around 390,000 distinct CDR3 sequences, 14% of them singletons; the top ten hold roughly a fifth. Sequenced input: blood. Receptor source: a woman in her 30s with Graves' ophthalmopathy.

This clonotype was counted at least ten times. The V call is TRBV7-8, the J call TRBJ2-7; D call uncertain. CDR1 and CDR2 from the germline V gene are SGHVS and FQNEAQ. V dropped 0 bases and J dropped 0 bases, with 6 bases sitting between them. CDR3 length: 14 amino acids. The CDR3 coding sequence is TGTGCCAGCAGCTTAGCAGCGAGCTCCTACGAGCAGTACTTC. The encoded protein is CASSLAASSYEQYF.

The sample holds a few counts of this clonotype. The chain links TRBV9 to TRBJ2-5; the D gene is possibly TRBD1 (6 bases). V was cut by 0 bases and J by 0 bases, with 9 bases left in between. Germline V gene data show CDR1 as SGDLS and CDR2 as YYNGEE. This CDR3 comprises 15 residues. The CDR3 nucleotides are TGTGCCAGCAGCGTAGAGGACAGCCACCAAGAGACCCAGTACTTC. It is translated as CASSVEDSHQETQYF.

The chain links TRBV6-6 to TRBJ2-3; D remains ambiguous. The V end lost 0 bases, the J end lost 0 bases, and 10 bases lay between the germline ends. CDR1 MNHNY and CDR2 SVGAGI come from the germline V gene (reference sequence). The CDR3 runs 16 residues. The DNA of the CDR3 is TGTGCCAGCAGTTACTCTCCCGGAGATAGCACAGATACGCAGTATTTT. It encodes CASSYSPGDSTDTQYF.

This clonotype has at least ten counts. The chain is built from TRBV6-1 and TRBJ2-3; D is possibly TRBD2 (6 bases). V was trimmed by 2 bases and J by 0 bases, leaving 21 bases between them. Germline lookup yields CDR1 MNHNS and CDR2 SASEGT. CDR3 length: 19 residues. This CDR3 reads CASSELWAVRGESTDTQYF. CDR3 DNA: TGTGCCAGCAGTGAACTGTGGGCGGTGCGGGGCGAAAGCACAGATACGCAGTATTTT.

In this sample, this clonotype turned up many times. V is TRBV24-1 and J is TRBJ2-3; 12 nucleotides line up with TRBD1. Germline trimming cut 9 bases from V and 5 bases from J; bases unmatched to any gene: 11. Germline V CDR1 and CDR2: KGHDR, SFDVKD. This CDR3 is built from 16 residues. The CDR3 sequence: CATGTGGSLRGDTQYF. For the CDR3, the DNA is TGTGCCACCGGGACAGGGGGCAGCTTAAGGGGAGATACGCAGTATTTT.

This clonotype was seen many times. The chain uses TRBV3-1 and TRBJ2-2; the D is unclear. The germline CDR1 and CDR2 sequences are LGHDT and YNNKEL (reference sequence). The CDR3 is made up of 13 amino acids. With 8 bases removed from V and 0 bases from J, the gap between germline ends came to 7 bases. For the CDR3, the DNA is TGTGCCAGCCGTGCTGCGAACACCGGGGAGCTGTTTTTT. It codes for CASRAANTGELFF.

At least ten counts were recorded for this clonotype. The V gene is TRBV27, the J gene TRBJ2-7; 12 bases agree with TRBD1. The germline V gene encodes CDR1 MNHEY and CDR2 SMNVEV (reference sequence). The CDR3 totals 17 residues. The J segment lost 4 bases and the V segment lost 5 bases, leaving 12 bases of the junction unmatched. The DNA for the CDR3 is TGTGCCAGCAGTCCTAGGGACAGGGGGCGATCCAAGTACGAGCAGTACTTC. It translates to CASSPRDRGRSKYEQYF.

The table lists this clonotype with many counts. The chain couples TRBV7-8 to TRBJ1-1; maybe TRBD1 (5 bases). CDR1 and CDR2 (germline): SGHVS, FQNEAQ. The CDR3 has 14 residues. The germline V and J ends were trimmed by 4 bases and 2 bases, with 11 bases remaining between them. CDR3 DNA sequence: TGTGCCAGCAGCTCCAAGACAGCTAACACTGAAGCTTTCTTT. Its translation is CASSSKTANTEAFF.

This clonotype was picked up many times. The rearrangement uses TRBV10-3 and TRBJ2-2; D is ambiguous. V lost 4 bases, J lost 4 bases, and 13 bases lay in between. Germline V gene data show CDR1 as ENHRY and CDR2 as SYGVKD. This CDR3 is built from 15 residues. The CDR3 protein is CAISGQASVTGELFF. The DNA for the CDR3 is TGTGCCATCAGTGGCCAGGCCTCGGTCACCGGGGAGCTGTTTTTT.

Many counts were recorded for this clonotype. The chain uses TRBV20-1 and TRBJ2-1, with 10 positions matching TRBD2. V shed 6 bases and J 5 bases; nucleotides not matched to a gene: 13. The CDR3 runs to 16 residues. Per germline, CDR1 DFQATT and CDR2 SNEGSKA (reference sequence). The CDR3 sequence is CSAPRGVAGGHNEQFF. The CDR3 DNA sequence: TGCAGTGCGCCTAGAGGCGTAGCGGGGGGACACAATGAGCAGTTCTTC.

This clonotype was found many times. This chain connects TRBV10-3 to TRBJ2-3; D is ambiguous. The CDR3 extends over 13 amino acids. Trimming took off 6 bases at V and 3 bases at J, with 10 bases between the two ends. Germline V CDR1 and CDR2: ENHRY, SYGVKD. The CDR3 DNA reads TGTGCCATCAGCTACGGTGGTACAGATACGCAGTATTTT. Protein: CAISYGGTDTQYF.

Ten or more counts support this clonotype. The chain recombines TRBV6-2 or TRBV6-3 with TRBJ2-1; a weak D match, TRBD1 (6 bases). From germline, CDR1 is MNHEY and CDR2 SVGEGT. V lost 6 bases and J 7 bases, leaving 13 bases between the germline ends. The CDR3 contains 13 residues. The CDR3 loop reads CASSQGSGNEQFF. The DNA of the CDR3 is TGTGCCAGCAGCCAGGGGTCGGGAAATGAGCAGTTCTTC.

A single count supports this clonotype. The V call is TRBV5-1, the J call TRBJ2-1, with TRBD2 matching over 7 bases. Per germline, CDR1 SGHRS and CDR2 YFSETQ. The CDR3 has 16 amino acids. The J segment lost 4 bases and the V segment lost 3 bases, leaving 10 bases of the junction unmatched. The CDR3 region has the DNA TGCGCCAGCAGCTCAGGCGGGGACTACCAGTACAATGAGCAGTTCTTC. Translating it yields CASSSGGDYQYNEQFF. Drawing the rest from reference TRBV5-1 and TRBJ2-1, the complete variable domain is KAGVTQTPRYLIKTRGQQVTLSCSPISGHRSVSWYQQTPGQGLQFLFEYFSETQRNKGNFPGRFSGRQFSNSRSEMNVSTLELGDSALYLCASSSGGDYQYNEQFFGPGTRLTVL.

The gene calls are TRBV27 and TRBJ1-3; D may be TRBD1 (5 bases). The CDR3 totals 14 residues. Deletions cut 2 bases from V and 9 bases from J, with 14 bases between. Germline V gene data show CDR1 as MNHEY and CDR2 as SMNVEV (reference sequence). CDR3 residues: CASSLGGSLATIYF. The CDR3 bases are TGTGCCAGCAGTTTAGGGGGGTCTCTCGCCACCATATATTTT.

This clonotype was counted a few times. This rearrangement joins TRBV12-3 or TRBV12-4 to TRBJ2-1; the D is unclear. Trimming stripped 3 bases from V and 11 bases from J, with 11 bases between. This CDR3 has 12 amino acids. Here the CDR3 reads CASSLPLGKQFF. In DNA form, the CDR3 reads TGTGCCAGCAGTTTGCCCCTGGGGAAGCAGTTCTTC.

This clonotype showed up just a few times. This sequence joins TRBV10-1 and TRBJ1-6; 7 bases are shared with TRBD1. CDR3 length: 15 amino acids. The germline CDR1 and CDR2 sequences are WNHNN and SYGVQD (reference sequence). V gave up 3 bases and J gave up 9 bases; unmatched junction bases: 8. CDR3 loop: CASSDSSGQFSPLHF. The DNA of the CDR3 is TGCGCCAGCAGTGACTCTTCGGGACAGTTTTCACCCCTCCACTTT.

In its sample, this clonotype was seen many times. The rearrangement joins TRBV27 to TRBJ2-7; TRBD1 might be the D (6 bases). Germline assignment: CDR1 MNHEY and CDR2 SMNVEV (reference sequence). V shed 6 bases and J shed 4 bases, with 16 bases lying between them. This CDR3 spans 14 amino acids. CDR3 loop: CASRPRGSMYEQYF. Written as DNA, the CDR3 is TGTGCCAGCAGGCCGAGGGGGTCTATGTACGAGCAGTACTTC.

This clonotype was detected many times. The chain recombines TRBV11-1 with TRBJ1-2, with a possible D match to TRBD1 (5 bases). V lost 5 bases, J lost 4 bases, and 11 bases lay in between. The CDR3 is made up of 13 amino acids. The germline CDR1 and CDR2 sequences are SGHAT and FQDESV (reference sequence). The DNA of the CDR3 is TGTGCCAGCAGCCCGGGACTGAGCTATGGCTACACCTTC. This gives the protein CASSPGLSYGYTF.

Many counts were recorded for this clonotype. V gene TRBV10-3 combines with J gene TRBJ1-1, with D unclear. The CDR3 is 13 amino acids. Germline V gene lookup returns CDR1 ENHRY and CDR2 SYGVKD. The germline V and J ends were trimmed by 5 bases and 0 bases, with 7 bases remaining between them. The CDR3 coding sequence is TGTGCCATCAGTCCTGACCTGAACACTGAAGCTTTCTTT. Translation: CAISPDLNTEAFF.